This T cell receptor beta chain was identified during a study of long-term antiretroviral therapy in people with HIV. This clone was found a few times. As yet, its antigen is unknown. Sequencing relied on immunoSEQ assay v3.0, run at survey level. Profiling relied on immunoSEQ multiplex PCR, and the TCRdb table lists in-frame clones only, not all of them. The sample contains 14,000 or so clones, approximately 86% of which appear only once. One or more pre-ART and two or more post-ART PBMC samples were available from each donor. The study, taken as a whole, reports: The study found that diversity rose after ART but stayed below transplant donor controls.

The material was unsorted PBMCs, obtained 6.2 years after starting antiretroviral therapy. This sequence was found in a man between 40 and 49 years old with HIV.

The CDR3 DNA follows: TGTGCCAGCAGCTTATCGGGACAACACACCGGGGAGCTGTTTTTT. Translated, it gives CASSLSGQHTGELFF. The chain employs TRBV7-8 and TRBJ2-2, with TRBD1 as a possible D gene (6 bases). There are 15 residues in the CDR3. The germline gives CDR1 SGHVS, CDR2 FQNEAQ. V gave up 2 bases and J gave up 3 bases, with 10 bases separating them.